This T cell receptor beta chain was found in a study of OX40 agonist ivuxolimab in advanced cancers. The assay was immunoSEQ multiplex PCR, and TCRdb's table has in-frame clones only and misses some. The sample comprises tens of thousands of clones, roughly 80% of which are singletons, and 1.9% rests with the top ten. This CDR3 is built from 13 residues. J gave up 5 bases and V 7 bases, and 2 bases lay outside the gene matches. Germline-derived CDR1 and CDR2 are LNHDA and SQIVND (reference sequence). The sequence came from an adult with an advanced solid tumor such as melanoma, head and neck, liver or kidney cancer. This chain connects TRBV19 to TRBJ1-4; TRBD1 matches 9 bases. Sequenced material: CD4+ or CD8+ T cells sorted from blood, taken in a trial of the OX40 agonist ivuxolimab. CDR3 in amino acids: CASKDRGNEKLFF. The DNA of the CDR3 is TGTGCCAGTAAGGACAGGGGAAATGAAAAACTGTTTTTT.